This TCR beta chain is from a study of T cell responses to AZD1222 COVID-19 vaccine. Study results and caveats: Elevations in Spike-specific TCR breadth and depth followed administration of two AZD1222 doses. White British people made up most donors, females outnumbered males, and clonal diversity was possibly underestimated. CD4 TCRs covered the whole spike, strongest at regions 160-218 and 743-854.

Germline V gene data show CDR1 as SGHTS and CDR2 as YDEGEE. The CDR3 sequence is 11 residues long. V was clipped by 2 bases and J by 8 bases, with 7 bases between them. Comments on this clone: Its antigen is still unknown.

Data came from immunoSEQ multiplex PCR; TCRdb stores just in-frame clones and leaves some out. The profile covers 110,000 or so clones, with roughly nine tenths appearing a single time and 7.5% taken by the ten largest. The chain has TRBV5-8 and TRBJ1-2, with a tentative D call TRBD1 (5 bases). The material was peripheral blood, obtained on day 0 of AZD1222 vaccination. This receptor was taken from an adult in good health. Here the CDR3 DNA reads TGTGCCAGCAGCTTCAGGGACGGCTACACCTTC. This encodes CASSFRDGYTF.